The next 23 T cell receptor beta chains were all read from a single sample in a study of OX40 agonist ivuxolimab in advanced cancers. Libraries were prepared by immunoSEQ multiplex PCR; TCRdb keeps only in-frame clonotypes and omits some of them. The repertoire has roughly 45,000 clones, roughly 85% of them found once; the top ten carry around 21%. Specimen: CD4+ or CD8+ T cells sorted from blood, collected in a trial of the OX40 agonist ivuxolimab. The receptors shown here come from an adult with an advanced solid tumor such as melanoma, head and neck, liver or kidney cancer.

This clone appeared a single time. The chain employs TRBV15 and TRBJ1-2; D gene uncertain. V was clipped by 1 base and J by 5 bases, with 14 bases between them. The CDR3 covers 15 residues. Germline V gives CDR1 LNHNV, CDR2 YYDKDF (reference sequence). CDR3 region: CATSRVPMSPYGYTF. CDR3 sequence (DNA): TGTGCCACCAGCAGAGTCCCGATGTCACCTTATGGCTACACCTTC. The full variable domain, its missing parts supplied by reference TRBV15 and TRBJ1-2, is DAMVIQNPRYQVTQFGKPVTLSCSQTLNHNVMYWYQQKSSQAPKLLFHYYDKDFNNEADTPDNFQSRRPNTSFCFLDIRSPGLGDTAMYLCATSRVPMSPYGYTFGSGTRLTVV.

The chain joins TRBV6-1 to TRBJ1-2; D perhaps matches TRBD1 (5 bases). The V end lost 3 bases, the J end lost 3 bases, and 14 bases lay between the germline ends. Germline V CDR1 and CDR2: MNHNS, SASEGT. The CDR3 has 15 amino acids. The CDR3 here is CASSEGQNLDYGYTF. The CDR3 DNA is TGTGCCAGCAGTGAGGGGCAGAATTTGGACTATGGCTACACCTTC.

This clone has only one observation. The CDR3 reads CASSVGGGGEQYV. CDR3 in DNA: TGTGCCAGCAGCGTAGGCGGTGGGGGCGAGCAGTACGTC. V gene TRBV9 combines with J gene TRBJ2-7; D tentatively fits TRBD1 or TRBD2 (5 bases each). This CDR3 comprises 13 residues. The germline V gene encodes CDR1 SGDLS and CDR2 YYNGEE. Trimming took 0 bases from V and 6 from J, leaving 10 bases between them.

The chain employs TRBV6-1 and TRBJ2-7, with 10 bases that match TRBD1. In germline, CDR1 is MNHNS, CDR2 SASEGT. This CDR3 has 15 residues. J lost 2 bases, V lost 4 bases, and 5 bases had no gene match. The CDR3 sequence is CASSAGTGAPYEQYF. The CDR3 DNA reads as TGTGCCAGCAGTGCCGGGACAGGGGCTCCCTACGAGCAGTACTTC.

This sequence joins TRBV4-1 and TRBJ2-5; 10 bases fit TRBD2. The V and J ends lost 3 bases and 1 base, in that order; junction bases with no gene match: 8. Germline V CDR1 and CDR2: MGHRA, YSYEKL. CDR3 size: 17 residues. This CDR3 reads CASSHLWASGGQETQYF. As DNA, the CDR3 is TGCGCCAGCAGCCACCTTTGGGCTAGCGGGGGCCAAGAGACCCAGTACTTC.

In this sample, this clone turned up a few times. V and J are TRBV7-6 and TRBJ2-5, with D tentatively TRBD2 (7 bases). This CDR3 comprises 14 residues. Germline CDR1 reads SGHVS; CDR2 reads FNYEAQ. V was pared by 8 bases and J by 2 bases, with 15 bases between. CDR3 in DNA: TGTGCCAGCGGAGGGCGGGGGCCTCAAGAGACCCAGTACTTC. Translating it yields CASGGRGPQETQYF.

The rearrangement joins TRBV19 to TRBJ2-1; perhaps TRBD2 as D (6 bases). The CDR3 has 12 residues. V lost 1 base, J lost 9 bases, and 7 bases lay in between. Germline CDR1 reads LNHDA; CDR2 reads SQIVND (reference sequence). CDR3 DNA: TGTGCCAGTAGTATAGGCGGGGCTGAGCAGTTCTTC. Protein sequence: CASSIGGAEQFF.

The V and J genes are TRBV5-4 and TRBJ2-6; D is unclear. Germline CDR1 reads SGHNT; CDR2 reads YYREEE (reference sequence). The CDR3 contains 13 residues. V was pared by 5 bases and J by 6 bases, with 9 bases between. The CDR3 here is CASSPPPANVLTF. Here the CDR3 DNA reads TGTGCCAGCAGTCCACCCCCGGCCAACGTCCTGACTTTC.

The sample holds a few counts of this clone. The rearrangement links TRBV19 to TRBJ2-2, with 10 positions matching TRBD1. This CDR3 is built from 16 residues. J was trimmed by 6 bases and V by 4 bases; bases with no gene match: 8. The germline CDR1 and CDR2 sequences are LNHDA and SQIVND (reference sequence). The CDR3 reads CASSTSDRGWAGELFF. CDR3 bases: TGTGCCAGTAGTACCTCGGACAGGGGGTGGGCCGGGGAGCTGTTTTTT.

This chain connects TRBV4-2 to TRBJ1-3; tentatively, D is TRBD1 (6 bases). The germline gives CDR1 LGHNA, CDR2 YNFKEQ. The V end lost 0 bases, the J end lost 0 bases, and 12 bases lay between the germline ends. The CDR3 is 17 residues long. In DNA, the CDR3 is TGTGCCAGCAGCCAAGATGAGACAGGATACTCTGGAAACACCATATATTTT. Translating it yields CASSQDETGYSGNTIYF.

V and J are TRBV6-1 and TRBJ1-1; no definite D call. V was pared by 7 bases and J by 0 bases, with 9 bases between. The CDR3 sequence is 13 residues long. The germline V gene encodes CDR1 MNHNS and CDR2 SASEGT. CDR3: CASIRPLNTEAFF. In nucleotides, the CDR3 is TGTGCCAGCATTAGGCCGCTGAACACTGAAGCTTTCTTT.

The CDR3 protein is CASSLDNEQFF. CDR3 in DNA: TGTGCCAGCAGCTTAGACAATGAGCAGTTCTTC. The gene calls are TRBV11-1 and TRBJ2-1; D is undetermined. From germline, CDR1 is SGHAT and CDR2 FQDESV (reference sequence). Trimming took 1 base from V and 5 from J, leaving 0 bases between them. The CDR3 extends over 11 amino acids.

V and J are TRBV4-3 and TRBJ2-1, with TRBD2 identical over 8 bases. The V segment lost 4 bases and the J segment 10 bases; nucleotides outside the gene matches: 3. Looked up from germline, CDR1 is LGHNA and CDR2 is YSLEER. The CDR3 length is 12 residues. CDR3 in DNA: TGCGCCAGCAGCCCCATAGCGGGGGAGCAGTTCTTC. Translated, it gives CASSPIAGEQFF.

The V call is TRBV4-1, the J call TRBJ1-1, with D perhaps TRBD1 (5 bases). The CDR3 consists of 14 residues. CDR1 MGHRA and CDR2 YSYEKL come from the germline V gene. V was cut by 4 bases and J by 4 bases, with 13 bases left in between. The CDR3 DNA follows: TGCGCCAGCAGCCGAGAGGGGATGGGCACTGAAGCTTTCTTT. It translates to CASSREGMGTEAFF.

The chain couples TRBV28 to TRBJ1-5; TRBD1 matches at 9 bases. The CDR3 spans 15 residues. Germline V gene lookup returns CDR1 MDHEN and CDR2 SYDVKM. After removal of 6 bases from V and 2 bases from J, the junction contained 5 bases not matched to a gene. This CDR3 reads CASSIRTGGNQPQHF. CDR3 nucleotide sequence: TGTGCCAGCAGCATAAGGACAGGGGGCAATCAGCCCCAGCATTTT.

The chain links TRBV9 to TRBJ1-1; D possibly corresponds to TRBD1 (6 bases). Germline V CDR1 and CDR2: SGDLS, YYNGEE. The CDR3 is 14 residues long. V lost 0 bases, J lost 8 bases, and 14 bases lay in between. The CDR3 bases are TGTGCCAGCAGCGTAGAGGGGGAACCCAGGGAAGCTTTCTTT. Translating it yields CASSVEGEPREAFF.

The chain carries TRBV29-1 and TRBJ2-1; D is uncertain. In germline, CDR1 is SQVTM, CDR2 ANQGSEA. There are 10 residues in the CDR3. V was trimmed by 4 bases and J by 11 bases, leaving 9 bases between them. CDR3 amino acids: CSVVQDQQFF. Written as DNA, the CDR3 is TGCAGCGTTGTCCAGGACCAGCAGTTCTTC.

The chain couples TRBV4-3 to TRBJ2-1; 15 bases are shared with TRBD2. J gave up 8 bases and V 1 base, and 6 bases lay outside the gene matches. The germline CDR1 and CDR2 sequences are LGHNA and YSLEER. The CDR3 contains 17 residues. CDR3 sequence: CASSQGTSGGADDEQFF. The CDR3 coding sequence is TGCGCCAGCAGCCAAGGGACTAGCGGGGGGGCGGACGATGAGCAGTTCTTC.

The chain is built from TRBV4-3 and TRBJ1-6; no definite D call. With 4 bases removed from V and 7 bases from J, the gap between germline ends came to 14 bases. The CDR3 runs 15 residues. Germline CDR1 reads LGHNA; CDR2 reads YSLEER. The CDR3 loop reads CASSLNSGRNSPLHF. The DNA of the CDR3 is TGCGCCAGCAGCCTCAATAGTGGGCGGAATTCACCCCTCCACTTT.

This chain connects TRBV10-1 to TRBJ2-1; 12 nucleotides agree with TRBD2. V lost 3 bases to trimming and J lost 2 bases; unmatched junction nucleotides: 5. CDR1 WNHNN and CDR2 SYGVQD come from the germline V gene (reference sequence). There are 17 residues in the CDR3. The CDR3 sequence: CASSEKTSGGPYNEQFF. In DNA form, the CDR3 reads TGCGCCAGCAGTGAAAAAACTAGCGGGGGGCCCTACAATGAGCAGTTCTTC.

The rearrangement joins TRBV9 to TRBJ2-1, with TRBD2 matching over 9 bases. Unmatched junction bases numbered 8, after V lost 0 bases and J lost 7 bases. CDR1 is SGDLS and CDR2 is YYNGEE in the germline V gene. The CDR3 covers 16 residues. The CDR3, as DNA: TGTGCCAGCAGCGTAGGGGGGCTAGCGGGGATTAATGAGCAGTTCTTC. Translated: CASSVGGLAGINEQFF.

This chain uses TRBV4-2 with TRBJ2-1; 13 bases agree with TRBD2. The junction had 9 bases not matched to a gene; V was cut back by 0 bases and J by 10 bases. The germline CDR1 and CDR2 sequences are LGHNA and YNFKEQ. The CDR3 is 17 amino acids. The CDR3 is CASSQDRAELAGGEQFF. CDR3 bases: TGTGCCAGCAGCCAAGATCGGGCGGAACTAGCGGGGGGGGAGCAGTTCTTC.

Comment on this clone: Germline and junction disagree at one end, which may indicate a read error. The rearrangement joins TRBV5-4 to TRBJ1-3; TRBD1 aligns across 8 bases. Per the germline V gene, CDR1 is SGHNT and CDR2 is YYREEE (reference sequence). CDR3 length: 16 residues. The CDR3 protein is CASSQDGTGSGNTIYF. The CDR3 DNA follows: TGCGCCAGCAGCCAAGATGGGACAGGCTCTGGAAACACCATATATTTT.